The 18 T cell receptor beta chains listed next were all sequenced from one sample in a study of blood T cells in healthy people across ages. A second PCR, run for about 6 to 11 cycles, used a sample-barcoded 5' primer plus a J-beta primer mix. TCRdb itself ran the 5' RACE reads through MiXCR, one entry per CDR3 protein. Of hundreds of thousands of distinct CDR3 sequences listed, over 45% are singletons. What was sequenced was blood. These receptors all come from a woman aged 55-69 years in good health.

This sequence joins TRBV27 and TRBJ2-3, with D possibly being TRBD2 (6 bases). V lost 2 bases and J 4 bases, leaving 28 bases between the germline ends. CDR3 size: 20 residues. Germline CDR1 is MNHEY and CDR2 is SMNVEV (reference sequence). CDR3 sequence: CASSLIPPRREESHADTQYF. Here the CDR3 DNA reads TGTGCCAGCAGTTTAATTCCCCCACGGAGGGAGGAAAGCCACGCAGATACGCAGTATTTT.

V and J are TRBV6-5 and TRBJ2-5; D is perhaps TRBD2 (5 bases). The ends were cut back, 7 bases at V and 5 bases at J, with 23 bases in the middle. Germline CDR1 and CDR2: MNHEY and SVGAGI. CDR3 length: 16 amino acids. The DNA for the CDR3 is TGTGCCAGCACCCCGGCAGGCGAGAGGGCCGTCGAGACCCAGTACTTC. Its protein product is CASTPAGERAVETQYF.

The rearrangement uses TRBV3-1 and TRBJ2-7; no clear D. The CDR3 sequence is 12 residues long. CDR1 and CDR2 from the germline V gene are LGHDT and YNNKEL (reference sequence). Trimming removed 8 bases from V and 3 bases from J, with 11 bases in between. CDR3 coding DNA: TGTGCCAGCGGTCATGGATACTACGAGCAGTACTTC. This codes for CASGHGYYEQYF.

V gene TRBV27 combines with J gene TRBJ2-1; 7 nucleotides line up with TRBD2. Losses at the gene ends were 4 bases for V and 5 bases for J; bases not matched to a gene: 5. The CDR3 length is 14 residues. CDR1 and CDR2 (germline): MNHEY, SMNVEV (reference sequence). The CDR3 DNA follows: TGTGCCAGCAGTTCCCTAGCGGAGGACAATGAGCAGTTCTTC. This codes for CASSSLAEDNEQFF.

The chain has TRBV20-1 and TRBJ2-1, with a possible D match to TRBD1 (5 bases). Per the germline V gene, CDR1 is DFQATT and CDR2 is SNEGSKA (reference sequence). Trimming pared 7 bases from V and 8 bases from J, leaving 12 bases between. The CDR3 has 11 residues. CDR3 coding DNA: TGCAGTGAAAGGTACAGGTATGAGCAGTTCTTC. Its protein is CSERYRYEQFF.

This clonotype was observed a few times. The chain recombines TRBV6-2 or TRBV6-3 with TRBJ2-7, with 11 bases fitting TRBD2. The CDR3 has 16 amino acids. V was clipped by 5 bases and J by 0 bases; unmatched bases: 6. Germline V lookup: CDR1 MNHEY, CDR2 SVGEGT. The CDR3 nucleotides read TGTGCCAGCAGTAACCCCACTAGCGGGAGCTCCTACGAGCAGTACTTC. This gives the protein CASSNPTSGSSYEQYF.

This rearrangement joins TRBV7-9 to TRBJ2-1; TRBD1 agrees at 7 bases. Germline assignment: CDR1 SEHNR and CDR2 FQNEAQ (reference sequence). V lost 5 bases and J lost 6; bases outside the gene matches: 13. This CDR3 is built from 16 residues. CDR3 region: CASSTVGTVRGNEQFF. The CDR3 nucleotides are TGTGCCAGCAGCACAGTCGGGACAGTCCGCGGCAATGAGCAGTTCTTC.

This chain links TRBV27 with TRBJ1-4, with 8 bases fitting TRBD1. The germline CDR1 and CDR2 sequences are MNHEY and SMNVEV (reference sequence). With 1 base clipped from V and 3 bases from J, the junction kept 7 bases outside the gene matches. The CDR3 is made up of 17 amino acids. DNA for the CDR3: TGTGCCAGCAGTTTATACCCCACAGGGGGGGCTAATGAAAAACTGTTTTTT. Translated: CASSLYPTGGANEKLFF. The full variable domain, its missing parts supplied by reference TRBV27 and TRBJ1-4, is EAQVTQNPRYLITVTGKKLTVTCSQNMNHEYMSWYRQDPGLGLRQIYYSMNVEVTDKGDVPEGYKVSRKEKRNFPLILESPSPNQTSLYFCASSLYPTGGANEKLFFGSGTQLSVL.

This chain connects TRBV7-6 to TRBJ1-1; TRBD1 might be the D (5 bases). Germline assignment: CDR1 SGHVS and CDR2 FNYEAQ. The ends were cut back, 0 bases at V and 3 bases at J, with 8 bases in the middle. The CDR3 runs to 14 residues. In nucleotides, the CDR3 is TGTGCCAGCAGCTTAGCGGGGGGTCACACTGAAGCTTTCTTT. Translation gives CASSLAGGHTEAFF.

Only a few counts were recorded for this clonotype. The chain carries TRBV6-2 or TRBV6-3 and TRBJ1-2, with no clear D. The CDR3 is 12 residues long. Trimming cost V 0 bases and J 8 bases, with 7 bases left between them. Germline lookup yields CDR1 MNHEY and CDR2 SVGEGT. The CDR3 nucleotides are TGTGCCAGCAGTTACTCGATTGGGGGCTACACCTTC. As protein: CASSYSIGGYTF.

CDR3 residues: CASSQPTGGSYNEQYF. The CDR3 DNA sequence: TGTGCCAGCAGCCAACCGACAGGGGGATCCTACAATGAGCAGTACTTC. This rearrangement joins TRBV9 to TRBJ2-1; 9 bases align to TRBD1. The J call could be wrong; TRBJ2-7 is a better fit for the DNA end. This CDR3 is 16 amino acids long. Germline lookup yields CDR1 SGDLS and CDR2 YYNGEE.

A few counts support this clonotype. J is TRBJ2-1 and V is TRBV29-1; D is ambiguous. The V gene's germline CDR1 is SQVTM and CDR2 ANQGSEA. The CDR3 covers 11 residues. V shed 7 bases and J shed 3 bases, with 7 bases lying between them. DNA for the CDR3: TGCAGCGGTCATAGCTACAATGAGCAGTTCTTC. It translates to CSGHSYNEQFF.

Points on this clonotype: One base away lies a much larger clone, so this may be a sequencing read error. This chain joins TRBV20-1 and TRBJ2-4; the D is unclear. The V gene's germline CDR1 is DFQATT and CDR2 SNEGSKA (reference sequence). The CDR3 is 12 residues long. The CDR3 region is CRARLAKNIQYF. In DNA form, the CDR3 reads TGCAGGGCTAGACTAGCCAAAAACATTCAGTACTTC.

Ten or more counts support this clonotype. The rearrangement uses TRBV7-2 and TRBJ1-2; 9 positions agree with TRBD1. Per the germline V gene, CDR1 is SGHTA and CDR2 is FQGNSA. There are 15 residues in the CDR3. The junction had 4 bases not matched to a gene; V was cut back by 0 bases and J by 5 bases. CDR3 loop: CASSLATGGLYGYTF. The CDR3 nucleotides are TGTGCCAGCAGCTTAGCGACAGGGGGTCTATATGGCTACACCTTC.

In this sample, this clonotype turned up a few times. The J gene is TRBJ1-2, the V gene TRBV20-1; perhaps TRBD1 as D (5 bases). V was clipped by 6 bases and J by 4 bases, with 9 bases between them. CDR1 DFQATT and CDR2 SNEGSKA come from the germline V gene (reference sequence). The CDR3 has 11 residues. Here the CDR3 reads CSAKGSYGYTF. The DNA for the CDR3 is TGCAGTGCCAAGGGGAGCTATGGCTACACCTTC.

This chain uses TRBV5-1 with TRBJ2-2; 8 nucleotides align to TRBD2. The ends lost 1 base at V and 0 bases at J; junction bases unmatched: 2. CDR1 is SGHRS and CDR2 is YFSETQ in the germline V gene. CDR3 length: 16 amino acids. The CDR3 DNA follows: TGCGCCAGCAGCTTGTTGACTAGCGCGAACACCGGGGAGCTGTTTTTT. Its translation: CASSLLTSANTGELFF. Drawing the rest from reference TRBV5-1 and TRBJ2-2, the complete variable domain is KAGVTQTPRYLIKTRGQQVTLSCSPISGHRSVSWYQQTPGQGLQFLFEYFSETQRNKGNFPGRFSGRQFSNSRSEMNVSTLELGDSALYLCASSLLTSANTGELFFGEGSRLTVL.

The chain recombines TRBV2 with TRBJ2-5; D could derive from TRBD1 or TRBD2 (5 bases each). The ends were cut back, 3 bases at V and 11 bases at J, with 13 bases in the middle. The CDR3 consists of 12 residues. Germline assignment: CDR1 SNHLY and CDR2 FYNNEI. This chain's CDR3 is CASSEGPPKQYF. The CDR3 coding sequence is TGTGCCAGCAGTGAGGGACCTCCAAAGCAGTACTTC.

Of note for this clonotype: The junction departs from the called germline gene at one end, perhaps through a read error. The chain is built from TRBV11-3 and TRBJ2-1, with D perhaps matching TRBD1 or TRBD2 (5 bases each). Germline V lookup: CDR1 SGHNT, CDR2 YENEEA. This CDR3 has 14 residues. The CDR3 loop reads CAGSIRDGYNEQFF. The CDR3 coding sequence is TGTGCCGGCAGCATCCGGGACGGCTACAATGAGCAGTTCTTC. The entire variable domain, with the rest obtained from reference TRBV11-3 and TRBJ2-1, is as follows: EAGVVQSPRYKIIEKKQPVAFWCNPISGHNTLYWYLQNLGQGPELLIRYENEEAVDDSQLPKDRFSAERLKGVDSTLKIQPAELGDSAVYLCAGSIRDGYNEQFFGPGTRLTVL.